Listed here are 5 T cell receptor beta chains from one sample, sequenced in a study of T cells in Graves' hyperthyroidism and ophthalmopathy (dated by TCRdb to the late 2010s). Library preparation was by multiplex PCR. Sequencing used an Illumina HiSeq 2000. The TCR beta CDR3 regions were amplified from RNA transcripts. The TCR CDR3 was subjected to a first round of RT-PCR using the HTBI primer set and the Qiagen OneStep RT-PCR kit. Through fastp at Q25 and MiXCR, TCRdb rebuilt clones from the public reads, retaining in-frame beta chains. Records with the same CDR3 protein are collapsed into one entry carrying the most frequent genes and DNA. Across this sample there are about 500,000 distinct CDR3 sequences, with approximately 16% seen only once. The ten biggest clones cover approximately 32% of the sample. The sequenced sample was blood. The receptor source for this set is a woman in her twenties or thirties with Graves' ophthalmopathy.

The chain couples TRBV28 to TRBJ2-3; 7 nucleotides align to TRBD2. The germline CDR1 and CDR2 sequences are MDHEN and SYDVKM. Unmatched junction bases numbered 14, after V lost 6 bases and J lost 2 bases. There are 17 residues in the CDR3. The CDR3 sequence: CASSETSTAGITDTQYF. The CDR3 DNA follows: TGTGCCAGCAGCGAAACATCAACAGCGGGGATCACAGATACGCAGTATTTT.

In its sample, this clonotype was seen many times. The chain joins TRBV3-1 to TRBJ2-1, with D possibly being TRBD2 (5 bases). This CDR3 has 16 amino acids. The germline V and J ends were trimmed by 0 bases and 0 bases, with 9 bases remaining between them. From germline, CDR1 is LGHDT and CDR2 YNNKEL (reference sequence). CDR3: CASSQDAGPSYNEQFF. The CDR3 nucleotides read TGTGCCAGCAGCCAAGATGCGGGCCCCTCCTACAATGAGCAGTTCTTC.

This clonotype turned up a few times. V usage is TRBV20-1 and J usage is TRBJ2-7; tentatively, D is TRBD2 (6 bases). The CDR3 length is 14 residues. From germline, CDR1 is DFQATT and CDR2 SNEGSKA (reference sequence). Trimming stripped 4 bases from V and 1 base from J, with 14 bases between. This chain's CDR3 is CSAKGTPASYEQYF. For the CDR3, the DNA is TGCAGTGCTAAAGGGACTCCCGCTTCCTACGAGCAGTACTTC.

This chain joins TRBV24-1 and TRBJ2-5, with D perhaps matching TRBD2 (6 bases). Germline V gene data show CDR1 as KGHDR and CDR2 as SFDVKD. The ends were cut back, 4 bases at V and 2 bases at J, with 13 bases in the middle. This CDR3 comprises 15 residues. CDR3 sequence (DNA): TGTGCCACCAGTGACCCGGACCGGGGGCAAGAGACCCAGTACTTC. The encoded protein is CATSDPDRGQETQYF.

The genes are TRBV28 and TRBJ2-7; TRBD1 is a possible D gene (7 bases). This CDR3 contains 15 residues. V lost 4 bases and J 7 bases, leaving 20 bases between the germline ends. Germline V CDR1 and CDR2: MDHEN, SYDVKM. Here the CDR3 DNA reads TGTGCCAGCAGTTCCGACTCGACAGGGAGGAGAGAGCAGTACTTC. This codes for CASSSDSTGRREQYF.